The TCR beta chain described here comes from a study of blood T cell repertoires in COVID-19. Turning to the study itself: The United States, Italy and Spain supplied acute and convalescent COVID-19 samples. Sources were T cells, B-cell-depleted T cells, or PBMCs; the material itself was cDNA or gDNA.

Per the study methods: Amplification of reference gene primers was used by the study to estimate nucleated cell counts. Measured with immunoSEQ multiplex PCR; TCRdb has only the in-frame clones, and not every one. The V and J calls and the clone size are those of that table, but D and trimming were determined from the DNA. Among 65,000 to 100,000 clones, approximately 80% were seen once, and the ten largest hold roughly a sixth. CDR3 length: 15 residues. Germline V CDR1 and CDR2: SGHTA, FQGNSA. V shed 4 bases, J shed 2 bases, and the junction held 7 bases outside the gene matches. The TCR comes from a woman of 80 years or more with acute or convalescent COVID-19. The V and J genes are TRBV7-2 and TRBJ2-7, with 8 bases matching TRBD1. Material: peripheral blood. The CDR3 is CASSSGGQATYEQYF. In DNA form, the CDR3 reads TGTGCCAGCAGCTCCGGGGGACAGGCGACCTACGAGCAGTACTTC.